This T cell receptor beta chain was sequenced during a study of regulatory T cells in long-lasting Graves disease. Construction of TCR beta libraries relied on iRepertoire HTBI primers and on Arm-PCR targeting CDR3 regions. As handled by the study authors: Identification yielded approximately 67 TRBV and more than 12 TRBJ segments across samples. Each CDR3 protein gets one entry after TCRdb re-called the multiplex PCR reads with MiXCR. The V and J calls shown here were made by TCRdb, not taken from the authors' results. The sample consists of about 530,000 distinct CDR3 sequences, about 16% of them appearing once. This clonotype appeared many times. Time point given: newly diagnosed GD, antithyroid drugs for less than 3 months. PBMC RNA was the source of the TCR library. Each patient gave 7.5 to 9 milliliters of EDTA-anticoagulated peripheral blood. Germline loops: CDR1 SGHRS, CDR2 YFSETQ. The CDR3 consists of 12 residues. The V end lost 2 bases, the J end lost 5 bases, and 8 bases lay between the germline ends.

These data are also associated with another study on T cells in Graves' hyperthyroidism and ophthalmopathy. That work states: HTBI primers were the set used in a first-round RT-PCR of the TCR CDR3.

This chain joins TRBV5-1 and TRBJ2-7; D is ambiguous. This sequence originates from a woman aged 35 to 60 with Graves disease. The sequencing used peripheral blood mononuclear cells (PBMCs), collected at new diagnosis, from a patient treated with antithyroid drugs. CDR3: CASSFYGDEQYF. The DNA for the CDR3 is TGCGCCAGCAGCTTCTATGGGGACGAGCAGTACTTC.